This TCR beta chain was sequenced for a study of CD4 T cells in relation to SARS-CoV-2 and coronaviruses (dated by TCRdb to the early 2020s). With regard to the full study: In the ViraFEST assay, PBMCs were cultured with antigen for around nine days, after which TCR beta CDR3s were sequenced to identify antigen-specific clonal expansions. For other donors in the study, expansion assays were sequenced with a different, Illumina-based TCR-beta assay. The Adaptive Biotechnologies TCR-sequencing kit was used for samples from a few pre-COVID donors and for the naive versus memory experiments, whereas the other data were Illumina-based. An HIV-1 Nef peptide pool or a culture without peptide was used as the negative reference condition. The study assessed, at the TCR clonotype level, memory CD4+ T cell crossreactivity between SARS-CoV-2 and common cold coronavirus spike proteins. Shared crossreactive spike epitopes were mapped to their HLA restriction using patient-derived lymphoblastoid cell lines.

Inclusive of the bounding cysteine and phenylalanine, the CDR3 is 13 residues long. The kept DNA is CDR3 alone, 39 bases in frame from the first base. CD4+ T cells from unexposed donors were collected before the COVID-19 pandemic (2011-2018). Following 10 days of culture, the EasySep CD4+ T cell isolation kit was used to isolate CD4+ T cells. As cell number allowed, CD4+ T cells from unexposed donors were tested for reactivity to SARS-CoV-2 S and N and to four common cold coronavirus spike pools. Each well received a few million PBMCs, cultured in IMDM supplemented with approximately 5.2% human AB serum and roughly 10 IU/ml IL-2. Half of the culture medium was replaced with fresh IL-2-containing medium on days 3 and 7. In general, every peptide culture condition was set up in three replicate wells. The leukapheresis product for the unexposed donors was obtained through commercial purchase. PBMCs were isolated from leukapheresis product or whole blood by Ficoll-Paque PLUS gradient centrifugation. The PBMCs went either fresh into the expansion assay or into cryopreservation at -140 degrees C. The QIAamp Micro DNA Kit was used to extract genomic DNA from the CD4+ T cells.

The library was produced with the immunoSEQ multiplex PCR assay. In the source study's methods: During preprocessing, nonproductive sequences were discarded, as were any CDR3s that did not begin with C, did not end with F or W, or were shorter than 7 amino acids. The MANAFEST web app was used to call antigen-specific clonotypes on the basis of expansion compared with the reference and with other culture wells. A clone was considered positive if the clone showed significant expansion compared with the reference culture in 2 of 3 replicate wells at an FDR below 0.05. A further requirement for positive clones was significant expansion compared with all other tandem wells, along with an odds ratio above 5. Pairwise Levenshtein distance, computed with the stringdist R package after three terminal residues were trimmed from each end, was used as the measure of CDR3 homology. TCRdb's version of the immuneACCESS table is confined to in-frame rearrangements and falls short of the full clone set. An unresolved V gene accounts for under half of the shortfall where checked; the remainder is of unknown origin. V and J calls and clone size come straight from that table; D and trimming were deduced from the DNA. This sample gives 24,000 or so clones in total; approximately 80% of them show up just once. About a fifth of the sample comes from the top ten.

Overall study results and their limits: Since the crossreactivity analysis centred on spike protein, crossreactivity against other viral proteins was not assessed. In around two thirds of donors, memory CD4+ clonotypes turned up that crossrecognized SARS-CoV-2 and at least one common cold coronavirus spike. Pre-pandemic and post-infection samples were not both contributed by any donor, so tracing of the source of pre-existing responses was limited. Significantly weaker SARS-CoV-2-driven expansion was shown by crossreactive clones than by monoreactive clones, consistent with antigenic imprinting. Small numbers of patients and of tested TCRs were a limitation of the study.

Remarks on this clone: Its antigen is still unknown. No base qualities exist here, and no much larger clone lies one base off it.

The chain couples TRBV21-1 to TRBJ1-1. TRBV21-1 is termed a pseudogene. The TCR comes from a human donor in good health. Sample: CD4+ T cells from PBMCs, cultured in vitro. At the DNA level, the sequence is TGTGCCAGCAGCCCTAGCCGGGGCACTGAAGCTTTCTTT. Its coded protein is CASSPSRGTEAFF.